This is a list of T cell receptor beta chains from one sample in a study of beta chain features in type 1 diabetes. Method: immunoSEQ multiplex PCR; TCRdb's copy keeps in-frame clones and lacks some. The sample carries approximately 160,000 clones, over 9% recorded once. The sample comprised central memory CD4+ T cells from blood. The receptors stem from a man aged 25-40 years with type 1 diabetes. Each CDR3 is given with its conserved first and last residue. The order of the fields is CDR3 length, J gene, V gene, CDR3 protein.

cdr3_length: 15
j_call: TRBJ1-1
v_call: TRBV4-2
cdr3_aa: CASSQERTGTKTAFF

cdr3_length: 15
j_call: TRBJ2-4
v_call: TRBV5-6
cdr3_aa: CASSPSSLAGDPRYF

cdr3_length: 13
j_call: TRBJ2-3
v_call: TRBV7-9
cdr3_aa: CASSPSSTDTQYF

cdr3_length: 14
j_call: TRBJ1-2
v_call: TRBV28
cdr3_aa: CASSYQGANYGYTF

cdr3_length: 15
j_call: TRBJ1-2
v_call: TRBV28
cdr3_aa: CASTTQGSGRRGYTF

cdr3_length: 14
j_call: TRBJ1-4
v_call: TRBV4-2
cdr3_aa: CASSQDRGNEKLFF

cdr3_length: 15
j_call: TRBJ2-1
v_call: TRBV9
cdr3_aa: CASSVGGTSYNEQFF

cdr3_length: 14
j_call: TRBJ2-3
v_call: TRBV28
cdr3_aa: CASSWGQDTDTQYF

cdr3_length: 14
j_call: TRBJ1-1
v_call: TRBV28
cdr3_aa: CASSSWTGNTEAFF

cdr3_length: 15
j_call: TRBJ2-7
v_call: TRBV6-5
cdr3_aa: CASSYSTKGWHEQYF

cdr3_length: 14
j_call: TRBJ2-3
v_call: TRBV28
cdr3_aa: CASSSISGTDTQYF

cdr3_length: 16
j_call: TRBJ2-2
v_call: TRBV4-3
cdr3_aa: CASSHKAGAYTGELFF

cdr3_length: 17
j_call: TRBJ1-2
v_call: TRBV7-2
cdr3_aa: CASSSPPAGRGNYGYTF

cdr3_length: 15
j_call: TRBJ2-4
v_call: TRBV9
cdr3_aa: CASSVTPGIGNIQYF

cdr3_length: 15
j_call: TRBJ1-5
v_call: TRBV5-1
cdr3_aa: CASSFDGTGYQPQHF

cdr3_length: 13
j_call: TRBJ1-4
v_call: TRBV28
cdr3_aa: CASSSGHNEKLFF

cdr3_length: 16
j_call: TRBJ2-5
v_call: TRBV4-1
cdr3_aa: CASSQEGRRGRETQYF

cdr3_length: 15
j_call: TRBJ1-5
v_call: TRBV28
cdr3_aa: CASSFMGRSNQPQHF

cdr3_length: 14
j_call: TRBJ1-1
v_call: TRBV30
cdr3_aa: CAWSWDSGYTEAFF

cdr3_length: 13
j_call: TRBJ2-5
v_call: TRBV27
cdr3_aa: CASSSRTQETQYF

cdr3_length: 13
j_call: TRBJ2-6
v_call: TRBV27
cdr3_aa: CASPAAGANVLTF

cdr3_length: 14
j_call: TRBJ1-1
v_call: TRBV6-6
cdr3_aa: CASRKQGLVPEAFF

cdr3_length: 15
j_call: TRBJ2-5
v_call: TRBV11-2
cdr3_aa: CASSFSSSGEETQYF

cdr3_length: 13
j_call: TRBJ2-5
v_call: TRBV7-6
cdr3_aa: CASSSGLAETQYF

cdr3_length: 13
j_call: TRBJ2-5
v_call: TRBV7-3
cdr3_aa: CASSQALKETQYF

cdr3_length: 15
j_call: TRBJ2-1
v_call: TRBV14
cdr3_aa: CASSQESGGHNEQFF

cdr3_length: 17
j_call: TRBJ2-3
v_call: TRBV11-2
cdr3_aa: CASHPRASGLLTDTQYF

cdr3_length: 18
j_call: TRBJ1-5
v_call: TRBV4-2
cdr3_aa: CASSQDRGAGGATQPQHF

cdr3_length: 14
j_call: TRBJ2-3
v_call: TRBV29-1
cdr3_aa: CSVAGTGGSDTQYF

cdr3_length: 16
j_call: TRBJ2-5
v_call: TRBV6-5
cdr3_aa: CASSYSRTAYQETQYF

cdr3_length: 13
j_call: TRBJ2-5
v_call: TRBV7-7
cdr3_aa: CASSTGAQETQYF

cdr3_length: 14
j_call: TRBJ2-1
v_call: TRBV7-8
cdr3_aa: CASSLSRESSEQFF

cdr3_length: 21
j_call: -
v_call: TRBV21-1
cdr3_aa: CASSKDGRPDSPGQDSYEQYF